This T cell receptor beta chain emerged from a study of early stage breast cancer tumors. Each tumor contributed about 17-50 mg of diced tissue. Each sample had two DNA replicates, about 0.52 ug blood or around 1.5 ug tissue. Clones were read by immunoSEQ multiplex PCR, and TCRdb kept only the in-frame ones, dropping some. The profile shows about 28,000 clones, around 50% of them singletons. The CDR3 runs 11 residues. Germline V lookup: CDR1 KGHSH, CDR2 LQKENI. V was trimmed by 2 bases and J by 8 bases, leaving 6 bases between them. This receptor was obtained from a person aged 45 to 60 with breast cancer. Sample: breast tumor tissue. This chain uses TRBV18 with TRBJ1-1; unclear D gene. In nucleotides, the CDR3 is TGTGCCAGCTCACCAGCGATAGAAGCTTTCTTT. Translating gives CASSPAIEAFF.